A single sample gave rise to the 11 T cell receptor beta chains below, sequenced in a study of STAT3 mutations in large granular lymphocyte leukemia. Regarding the study as a whole: At least one immunodominant TCR beta clonotype appeared in every T-cell large granular lymphocyte leukemia patient.

Sequencing was performed with immunoSEQ multiplex PCR; in TCRdb, only in-frame clones are kept and a portion is missing. The top ten clones hold about nine tenths of a sample with 12,000 or so clones, 65% to 90% of them seen once. Antigens for these TCRs are unknown. The sequencing input was peripheral blood mononuclear cells. All receptors come from a man of 80 years or more with T-cell large granular lymphocyte leukemia. Some clones in this sample may be carry-over from other donors' samples.

This rearrangement joins TRBV5-1 to TRBJ2-7; D is undetermined. This CDR3 region has 15 residues. The germline V and J ends were trimmed by 3 bases and 4 bases, with 17 bases remaining between them. Germline values: CDR1 SGHRS, CDR2 YFSETQ. CDR3 sequence: CASSSIPGSPYEQYF. CDR3 in DNA: TGCGCCAGCAGCTCAATACCGGGTAGCCCTTACGAGCAGTACTTC.

This chain uses TRBV19 with TRBJ2-7; D is undetermined. The germline V gene encodes CDR1 LNHDA and CDR2 SQIVND (reference sequence). The CDR3 spans 14 residues. V was shortened by 3 bases and J by 3 bases, with 12 bases between the two germline ends. As DNA, the CDR3 is TGTGCCAGTAGTATTAGAGGAAGTGACTACGAGCAGTACTTC. It is translated as CASSIRGSDYEQYF.

Comment on this clone: At the DNA level, this CDR3 is encoded by other sequences in the same sample as well. The V and J genes are TRBV5-1 and TRBJ2-7; 11 positions match TRBD1. Germline loops: CDR1 SGHRS, CDR2 YFSETQ. The CDR3 has 14 residues. The V gene end was trimmed by 4 bases and the J gene end by 7 bases; junction bases not matched to a gene: 7. The CDR3 DNA follows: TGCGCCAGCAGCCCCGGACAGGGGGCTTATGAGCAGTACTTC. The encoded protein is CASSPGQGAYEQYF.

The genes are TRBV20-1 and TRBJ2-5; D gene ambiguous. Germline-derived CDR1 and CDR2 are DFQATT and SNEGSKA (reference sequence). The CDR3 runs to 11 residues. Trimming took 3 bases from V and 3 from J, leaving 5 bases between them. DNA for the CDR3: TGCAGTGCTAGGCGTAAAGAGACCCAGTACTTC. Translated: CSARRKETQYF.

The chain links TRBV11-1 to TRBJ2-1, with 10 bases matching TRBD2. Trimming removed 4 bases from V and 2 bases from J; junction bases left unmatched: 5. Germline CDR1 is SGHAT and CDR2 is FQDESV (reference sequence). The CDR3 totals 16 residues. CDR3 residues: CASSSQRGGAYNEQFF. The CDR3 DNA sequence: TGTGCCAGCAGCTCCCAGCGGGGGGGCGCCTACAATGAGCAGTTCTTC. The full variable domain, rest sourced from reference TRBV11-1 and TRBJ2-1, is EAEVAQSPRYKITEKSQAVAFWCDPISGHATLYWYRQILGQGPELLVQFQDESVVDDSQLPKDRFSAERLKGVDSTLKIQPAELGDSAMYLCASSSQRGGAYNEQFFGPGTRLTVL.

The V call is TRBV27, the J call TRBJ2-3, with 9 bases aligning to TRBD2. The junction had 7 bases not matched to a gene; V was cut back by 1 base and J by 5 bases. Germline loops: CDR1 MNHEY, CDR2 SMNVEV (reference sequence). The CDR3 covers 16 residues. For the CDR3, the DNA is TGTGCCAGCAGTTTATGGATGGGACTAGCAATAGATACGCAGTATTTT. It codes for CASSLWMGLAIDTQYF.

This rearrangement joins TRBV6-1 to TRBJ2-7, with D possibly matching TRBD1 (5 bases). The germline V gene has CDR1 MNHNS and CDR2 SASEGT. The germline V and J ends were trimmed by 5 bases and 0 bases, with 11 bases remaining between them. This CDR3 contains 14 residues. CDR3 coding DNA: TGTGCCAGCAGTCGGACGACAGCCTCCTACGAGCAGTACTTC. Its protein product is CASSRTTASYEQYF.

The chain joins TRBV6-6 to TRBJ1-2; D is uncertain. The CDR3 sequence is 15 residues long. The V gene lost 0 bases and the J gene lost 7 bases, with 15 bases spanning the gap. Germline V lookup: CDR1 MNHNY, CDR2 SVGAGI (reference sequence). The CDR3 is CASSYSDGPRSGYTF. The DNA for the CDR3 is TGTGCCAGCAGTTACTCGGACGGGCCCAGGTCTGGCTACACCTTC.

This chain joins TRBV5-4 and TRBJ1-1, with 7 bases matching TRBD1. The CDR3 totals 17 residues. CDR1 is SGHNT, CDR2 YYREEE, per germline (reference sequence). V lost 3 bases and J lost 0; bases outside the gene matches: 11. CDR3: CASSSDTGVRLNTEAFF. The CDR3 coding sequence is TGTGCCAGCAGCTCCGATACAGGGGTACGCCTGAACACTGAAGCTTTCTTT. Full variable domain (rest looked up from reference TRBV5-4 and TRBJ1-1): ETGVTQSPTHLIKTRGQQVTLRCSSQSGHNTVSWYQQALGQGPQFIFQYYREEENGRGNFPPRFSGLQFPNYSSELNVNALELDDSALYLCASSSDTGVRLNTEAFFGQGTRLTVV.

The chain couples TRBV4-1 to TRBJ1-4, with 11 bases lining up with TRBD1. Germline V gene data show CDR1 as MGHRA and CDR2 as YSYEKL. This CDR3 region has 17 residues. Trimming cost V 0 bases and J 7 bases; bases outside gene matches: 7. The chain's CDR3 is CASSQDPKGTGGEKLFF. CDR3 nucleotides: TGCGCCAGCAGCCAAGATCCGAAGGGGACAGGGGGTGAAAAACTGTTTTTT.

CDR3 coding DNA: TGTGCCAGCAGCCGACAGGGGGGCGCAGATACGCAGTATTTT. This sequence encodes CASSRQGGADTQYF. The chain carries TRBV7-9 and TRBJ2-3; 9 nucleotides line up with TRBD1. Trimming took 5 bases from V and 4 from J; bases not matched to a gene: 4. The CDR3 loop spans 14 amino acids. From germline, CDR1 is SEHNR and CDR2 FQNEAQ (reference sequence).